The clone carrying this T cell receptor beta chain has just a few counts. Its target is unknown. Other DNA sequences within the sample encode an identical CDR3. Assay used: immunoSEQ multiplex PCR; TCRdb lists only in-frame clones, some missing. The sample has 90,000 to 150,000 clones; 86% are singletons. This sample stems from a study of T cell responses to AZD1222 COVID-19 vaccine. Pooling of second doses given at about 4 or about 12 weeks was done. Study-wide findings and caveats: Breadth and depth of Spike-specific TCRs rose after two AZD1222 doses.

Here the sequenced sample was peripheral blood, taken 28 days after the second AZD1222 dose. The receptor was derived from an adult who received the AZD1222 COVID-19 vaccine.

Written as DNA, the CDR3 is TGTGCCAGCAGCTACGGACAGGGAACCTACGAGCAGTACTTC. Its translation: CASSYGQGTYEQYF. The chain is built from TRBV7-2 and TRBJ2-7; 8 bases agree with TRBD1. This CDR3 is 14 amino acids long. Losses at the gene ends were 4 bases for V and 2 bases for J; bases not matched to a gene: 4. Germline CDR1 reads SGHTA; CDR2 reads FQGNSA. Looking up the rest from reference TRBV7-2 and TRBJ2-7 gives the full variable domain: GAGVSQSPSNKVTEKGKDVELRCDPISGHTALYWYRQSLGQGLEFLIYFQGNSAPDKSGLPSDRFSAERTGGSVSTLTIQRTQQEDSAVYLCASSYGQGTYEQYFGPGTRLTVT.